These 17 T cell receptor beta chains share one sample of origin, sequenced in a study of OX40 agonist ivuxolimab in advanced cancers. Assay: immunoSEQ multiplex PCR; the TCRdb copy retains only in-frame clones and omits some. The data hold 45,000 to 50,000 clones, with over 90% observed a single time. Sequencing used CD4+ or CD8+ T cells sorted from blood, obtained in a trial of the OX40 agonist ivuxolimab. Every receptor here comes from an adult with an advanced solid tumor such as melanoma, head and neck, liver or kidney cancer.

The chain recombines TRBV5-4 with TRBJ2-2; no firm D call. Trimming shortened V by 3 bases and J by 5 bases, and 5 bases separated the two germline ends. The V gene's germline CDR1 is SGHNT and CDR2 YYREEE (reference sequence). The CDR3 runs 12 residues. CDR3 nucleotide sequence: TGTGCCAGCAGCTCTGGGACCGGGGAGCTGTTTTTT. Protein: CASSSGTGELFF.

This clone appeared a few times. This chain links TRBV6-4 with TRBJ2-3; 9 positions agree with TRBD2. V shed 0 bases and J 4 bases; nucleotides not matched to a gene: 5. This CDR3 comprises 16 residues. The germline V gene has CDR1 MRHNA and CDR2 SNTAGT. The CDR3 reads CASSDSSSGGPDTQYF. In DNA, the CDR3 is TGTGCCAGCAGTGACTCTTCGAGCGGGGGGCCAGATACGCAGTATTTT.

This sequence joins TRBV27 and TRBJ1-5, with no clear D. The CDR3 has 16 residues. With 5 bases removed from V and 7 bases from J, the gap between germline ends came to 21 bases. Per germline, CDR1 MNHEY and CDR2 SMNVEV (reference sequence). The CDR3 region has the DNA TGTGCCAGCAGTCCTCTCTTTTTTGTATGTTGGCAGCCCCAGCATTTT. It translates to CASSPLFFVCWQPQHF.

The rearrangement joins TRBV28 to TRBJ2-7; TRBD2 matches 11 bases. CDR3 length equals 14 residues. Germline lookup yields CDR1 MDHEN and CDR2 SYDVKM. Trimming removed 6 bases from V and 3 bases from J; junction bases left unmatched: 4. CDR3 region: CASSWGTSGYEQYV. As DNA, the CDR3 is TGTGCCAGCAGCTGGGGGACTAGCGGCTACGAGCAGTACGTC.

A few counts support this clone. The chain uses TRBV27 and TRBJ1-4, with D possibly TRBD1 on 5 matching bases. The germline V gene encodes CDR1 MNHEY and CDR2 SMNVEV (reference sequence). V lost 0 bases and J lost 12, with 14 bases in between. This CDR3 contains 14 residues. The chain's CDR3 is CASSLSGTSVELFF. The CDR3 DNA sequence: TGTGCCAGCAGTTTATCAGGGACCTCGGTGGAACTGTTTTTT.

The chain is built from TRBV7-9 and TRBJ1-1; tentative D call: TRBD1 (5 bases). Germline assignment: CDR1 SEHNR and CDR2 FQNEAQ (reference sequence). The CDR3 spans 11 residues. V was clipped by 5 bases and J by 6 bases, with 7 bases between them. CDR3 bases: TGTGCCAGCAGCGCACAGGCTGAAGCTTTCTTT. Translating gives CASSAQAEAFF.

As concerns this clone: One junction end does not reproduce the germline sequence, and a read error may be involved. V usage is TRBV10-3 and J usage is TRBJ1-2; D call uncertain. This CDR3 has 11 residues. Germline loops: CDR1 ENHRY, CDR2 SYGVKD. CDR3 coding DNA: TGTGCCATCGGAGGGAACTCTGGCTACACCTTC. This encodes CAIGGNSGYTF.

The chain employs TRBV6-5 and TRBJ1-6, with TRBD1 matching over 10 bases. J was trimmed by 8 bases and V by 9 bases; bases with no gene match: 4. The CDR3 loop spans 13 amino acids. From germline, CDR1 is MNHEY and CDR2 SVGAGI. CDR3 residues: CASGTGEYSPLHF. As DNA, the CDR3 is TGTGCCAGTGGGACAGGGGAGTATTCACCCCTCCACTTT.

This clone was seen only a few times. This chain joins TRBV27 and TRBJ1-4, with D perhaps matching TRBD1 (6 bases). V lost 2 bases and J 6 bases, leaving 16 bases between the germline ends. CDR3 length equals 16 residues. Germline-derived CDR1 and CDR2 are MNHEY and SMNVEV (reference sequence). CDR3 protein: CASSLASGGSDEKLFF. For the CDR3, the DNA is TGTGCCAGCAGTTTAGCATCGGGGGGCTCGGATGAAAAACTGTTTTTT.

This clone was seen a few times. The chain joins TRBV2 to TRBJ1-5, with D uncertain. CDR1 and CDR2 from the germline V gene are SNHLY and FYNNEI. The CDR3 extends over 14 amino acids. V was clipped by 7 bases and J by 4 bases, with 14 bases between them. The CDR3, as DNA: TGTGCCAGCACCTTCCGGTCTCGGAATCAGCCCCAGCATTTT. It specifies CASTFRSRNQPQHF. The whole variable domain, remainder taken from reference TRBV2 and TRBJ1-5, is EPEVTQTPSHQVTQMGQEVILRCVPISNHLYFYWYRQILGQKVEFLVSFYNNEISEKSEIFDDQFSVERPDGSNFTLKIRSTKLEDSAMYFCASTFRSRNQPQHFGDGTRLSIL.

The chain links TRBV6-1 to TRBJ1-6, with 8 nucleotides matching TRBD1. Germline assignment: CDR1 MNHNS and CDR2 SASEGT. The CDR3 is 14 amino acids. V lost 5 bases, J lost 3 bases, and 0 bases stayed unmatched. The CDR3 spells CASSTGGYNSPLHF. The CDR3 DNA sequence: TGTGCCAGCAGTACAGGGGGCTATAATTCACCCCTCCACTTT.

The rearrangement links TRBV6-1 to TRBJ2-7; TRBD1 matches 7 bases. The CDR3 has 13 residues. The V segment lost 11 bases and the J segment 0 bases; nucleotides outside the gene matches: 7. CDR1 is MNHNS and CDR2 is SASEGT in the germline V gene. In DNA form, the CDR3 reads TGTGCCCTCCTCAGGGACAGCTCCTACGAGCAGTACTTC. Residues: CALLRDSSYEQYF.

This clone was seen once. This chain uses TRBV19 with TRBJ2-1; 9 bases map to TRBD1. CDR1 and CDR2 (germline): LNHDA, SQIVND (reference sequence). J lost 4 bases, V lost 4 bases, and 5 bases had no gene match. The CDR3 runs 15 residues. CDR3 amino acids: CASSTGQGIYNEQFF. DNA of the CDR3: TGTGCCAGTAGTACTGGACAGGGGATTTACAATGAGCAGTTCTTC.

The chain carries TRBV19 and TRBJ1-1, with no clear D. The CDR3 is 12 amino acids. Trimming left V 9 bases short and J 1 base short, with 9 bases between. CDR1 and CDR2 (germline): LNHDA, SQIVND (reference sequence). DNA of the CDR3: TGTGCCAGCCAAGAGGGGAACACTGAAGCTTTCTTT. Translation: CASQEGNTEAFF.

The chain uses TRBV2 and TRBJ1-5; D is undetermined. V gave up 5 bases and J gave up 4 bases, with 9 bases separating them. The V gene's germline CDR1 is SNHLY and CDR2 FYNNEI. CDR3 length: 13 residues. The CDR3 DNA sequence: TGTGCCAGCAGTTCTGAGGGAAATCAGCCCCAGCATTTT. Amino acid sequence: CASSSEGNQPQHF.

In its sample, this clone was seen once. The chain recombines TRBV29-1 with TRBJ2-5; TRBD2 matches at 11 bases. After removal of 3 bases from V and 5 bases from J, the junction contained 5 bases not matched to a gene. The germline CDR1 and CDR2 sequences are SQVTM and ANQGSEA. This CDR3 contains 14 residues. CDR3 region: CSVDLAGGGETQYF. CDR3 sequence (DNA): TGCAGCGTTGATCTAGCGGGGGGCGGGGAGACCCAGTACTTC.

CDR3 DNA: TGTGCCGTCCTGCCGGGGCACCCAGATACGCAGTATTTT. This codes for CAVLPGHPDTQYF. The chain joins TRBV6-1 to TRBJ2-3, with D tentatively TRBD1 or TRBD2 (5 bases each). CDR3 length equals 13 residues. Trimming cost V 11 bases and J 4 bases, with 16 bases left between them. Germline-derived CDR1 and CDR2 are MNHNS and SASEGT.